The clone carrying this TCR beta chain has a single count. The data are from a study of blood T cell repertoires in COVID-19. Overall study context: The origin of the acute and convalescent COVID-19 samples was the United States, Italy and Spain.

Original processing methods: Researchers report that nucleated cell counts were estimated from reference gene primer amplification. Data came from immunoSEQ multiplex PCR; TCRdb stores just in-frame clones and leaves some out. V and J calls and clone size are given by that table; D and trimming were obtained from the DNA. The sample has more than 95,000 clones; approximately 87% are singletons. This CDR3 has 17 amino acids. Germline assignment: CDR1 SGHAT and CDR2 FQNNGV. V lost 5 bases, J lost 4 bases, and 13 bases stayed unmatched. Material: peripheral blood. The receptor was derived from a man aged 50-59 years with acute or convalescent COVID-19. The rearrangement links TRBV11-2 to TRBJ1-1; 10 positions match TRBD1. The CDR3 region has the DNA TGTGCCAGCAGCCCCAGACAGGGGGCGGCTTTGGGCACTGAAGCTTTCTTT. Translating it yields CASSPRQGAALGTEAFF.